The 16 T cell receptor beta chains below come from one sample, sequenced in a study of Graves' ophthalmopathy and Graves' hyperthyroidism. From RNA, the CDR3 regions of TCR beta chains were amplified and sequenced. The first-round RT-PCR employed HTBI primers together with the Qiagen OneStep RT-PCR kit. A multiplex PCR was then performed as the second round. TCRdb reanalysed the multiplex PCR reads using MiXCR and keeps one entry per CDR3 protein. The sample has 680,000 or so distinct CDR3 sequences, 22% seen once. The material sequenced was peripheral blood. These receptors all come from a woman in her late teens or twenties with stable Graves' hyperthyroidism. Some clones in this sample may be carry-over from other donors' samples.

The chain is built from TRBV7-2 and TRBJ2-7; 7 bases align to TRBD1. Germline V gives CDR1 SGHTA, CDR2 FQGNSA. V gave up 5 bases and J gave up 4 bases; unmatched junction bases: 11. CDR3 length equals 15 residues. In DNA, the CDR3 is TGTGCCAGCAGCCGGCCGGGACAGAGGAAGTACGAGCAGTACTTC. Translated, it gives CASSRPGQRKYEQYF.

The V gene is TRBV19, the J gene TRBJ1-1, with D unresolved. There are 14 residues in the CDR3. Per the germline V gene, CDR1 is LNHDA and CDR2 is SQIVND (reference sequence). Trimming stripped 7 bases from V and 3 bases from J, with 15 bases between. Here the CDR3 reads CASMERRRDTEAFF. The CDR3 DNA is TGTGCCAGTATGGAAAGGAGGAGAGACACTGAAGCTTTCTTT.

The sample holds a few counts of this clonotype. The J gene is TRBJ2-7, the V gene TRBV5-1; 8 bases match TRBD2. Losses at the gene ends were 8 bases for V and 6 bases for J; bases not matched to a gene: 10. Germline V gene lookup returns CDR1 SGHRS and CDR2 YFSETQ. The CDR3 spans 13 residues. In DNA form, the CDR3 reads TGCGCCAGTGGACTAGCACCATCGCTCGAGCAGTACTTC. Protein: CASGLAPSLEQYF.

The CDR3 region has the DNA TGTGCCAGCAGCCTATTAGCGGGAGCGGTAACCGGGGAGCTGTTTTTT. The encoded protein is CASSLLAGAVTGELFF. The chain links TRBV12-3 or TRBV12-4 to TRBJ2-2; 9 positions match TRBD2. The CDR3 spans 16 residues. V shed 6 bases and J 5 bases; nucleotides not matched to a gene: 10.

The chain has TRBV28 and TRBJ1-2, with D hard to call. Germline CDR1 and CDR2: MDHEN and SYDVKM. The V end was cut by 5 bases, the J end by 8 bases, with 6 bases between. CDR3 length: 10 residues. The CDR3 bases are TGTGCCAGCAGTGGCCTCGGCTACACCTTC. It encodes CASSGLGYTF.

This clonotype was detected ten times or more. The CDR3 protein is CSASNPLSEPQHF. The CDR3, as DNA: TGCAGTGCTAGCAACCCCCTGAGCGAGCCCCAGCATTTT. The chain employs TRBV20-1 and TRBJ1-5, with unresolved D. Germline V gene sequence: CDR1 DFQATT, CDR2 SNEGSKA (reference sequence). V lost 3 bases and J lost 8, with 14 bases in between. The CDR3 runs to 13 residues.

In this sample, this clonotype turned up a few times. The chain recombines TRBV20-1 with TRBJ2-3, with a possible D match to TRBD1 (6 bases). CDR1 is DFQATT and CDR2 is SNEGSKA in the germline V gene (reference sequence). This CDR3 comprises 15 residues. The V end was cut by 6 bases, the J end by 5 bases, with 21 bases between. The CDR3 DNA reads as TGCAGTGCCTTAATCGGCGCCCAGGGGCGAGATACGCAGTATTTT. Translating it yields CSALIGAQGRDTQYF.

This clonotype was observed at least ten times. The chain recombines TRBV6-1 with TRBJ2-5; 8 bases align to TRBD1. The CDR3 totals 14 residues. CDR1 and CDR2 from the germline V gene are MNHNS and SASEGT. The V gene end was trimmed by 3 bases and the J gene end by 5 bases; junction bases not matched to a gene: 5. The CDR3 loop is CASSDRGRQETQYF. The CDR3 region has the DNA TGTGCCAGCAGTGACAGGGGGCGGCAGGAGACCCAGTACTTC.

This clonotype was seen ten or more times. The chain carries TRBV28 and TRBJ1-5; 7 nucleotides align to TRBD1. The germline CDR1 and CDR2 sequences are MDHEN and SYDVKM. V lost 6 bases, J lost 0 bases, and 5 bases stayed unmatched. The CDR3 runs 15 residues. The CDR3 DNA is TGTGCCAGCAGGGAGAACAGGGGTAGCAATCAGCCCCAGCATTTT. This gives the protein CASRENRGSNQPQHF. Together with reference TRBV28 and TRBJ1-5, the CDR3 gives the full variable domain: DVKVTQSSRYLVKRTGEKVFLECVQDMDHENMFWYRQDPGLGLRLIYFSYDVKMKEKGDIPEGYSVSREKKERFSLILESASTNQTSMYLCASRENRGSNQPQHFGDGTRLSIL.

This chain joins TRBV2 and TRBJ1-2; 7 bases are a match to TRBD1. There are 15 residues in the CDR3. V was clipped by 6 bases and J by 3 bases; unmatched bases: 10. Germline values: CDR1 SNHLY, CDR2 FYNNEI. The CDR3 spells CASSALRGLDYGYTF. In DNA form, the CDR3 reads TGTGCCAGCAGCGCCTTGAGGGGGCTTGACTATGGCTACACCTTC.

This clonotype has more than one count but fewer than ten. V and J are TRBV12-3 or TRBV12-4 and TRBJ2-7, with a possible D match to TRBD1 (6 bases). This CDR3 has 16 residues. Trimming removed 3 bases from V and 0 bases from J, with 15 bases in between. The CDR3 here is CASSLGARGSSYEQYF. CDR3 nucleotide sequence: TGTGCCAGCAGTTTGGGGGCCAGGGGATCCTCCTACGAGCAGTACTTC.

The chain is built from TRBV11-2 and TRBJ2-7, with D tentatively TRBD2 (5 bases). The germline gives CDR1 SGHAT, CDR2 FQNNGV. The CDR3 consists of 16 residues. Trimming left V 2 bases short and J 0 bases short, with 14 bases between. The CDR3 DNA reads as TGTGCCAGCAGCTTAATCTCTAGCCCCGGCTCCTACGAGCAGTACTTC. The encoded protein is CASSLISSPGSYEQYF.

This clonotype was seen a few times. The chain has TRBV11-2 and TRBJ1-1; no clear D. From germline, CDR1 is SGHAT and CDR2 FQNNGV. The germline V and J ends were trimmed by 3 bases and 6 bases, with 17 bases remaining between them. The CDR3 is 15 residues long. The CDR3 DNA reads TGTGCCAGCAGCTTGGTGGAGGGAATAACATCTGAAGCTTTCTTT. Its protein is CASSLVEGITSEAFF. The full variable domain, with the rest looked up from reference TRBV11-2 and TRBJ1-1, is EAGVAQSPRYKIIEKRQSVAFWCNPISGHATLYWYQQILGQGPKLLIQFQNNGVVDDSQLPKDRFSAERLKGVDSTLKIQPAKLEDSAVYLCASSLVEGITSEAFFGQGTRLTVV.

This clonotype was observed many times. The rearrangement uses TRBV12-3 or TRBV12-4 and TRBJ1-5; D might be TRBD1 (6 bases). This CDR3 is built from 13 residues. V was shortened by 6 bases and J by 4 bases, with 10 bases between the two germline ends. The CDR3 spells CASSSGQNQPQHF. In DNA form, the CDR3 reads TGTGCCAGCAGCTCTGGACAGAATCAGCCCCAGCATTTT.

This clonotype was detected many times. This chain uses TRBV7-9 with TRBJ1-1; D is ambiguous. Germline lookup yields CDR1 SEHNR and CDR2 FQNEAQ (reference sequence). This CDR3 is 15 amino acids long. V shed 1 base and J shed 5 bases, with 14 bases lying between them. CDR3 DNA: TGTGCCAGCAGCTTAGATCAGGAATCGTGGACTGAAGCTTTCTTT. Translation: CASSLDQESWTEAFF.

The V and J genes are TRBV18 and TRBJ1-3, with 7 bases matching TRBD1. The CDR3 consists of 15 residues. Trimming took 8 bases from V and 5 from J; bases not matched to a gene: 12. CDR1 and CDR2 from the germline V gene are KGHSH and LQKENI. In DNA form, the CDR3 reads TGTGCCAGCGCGAATAAAGGGACAGATCGAAACACCATATATTTT. Translated, it gives CASANKGTDRNTIYF.